Sequencing of this T cell receptor (beta chain) was carried out in a study of Ad26.COV2.S vaccination and SARS-CoV-2 variants. In germline, CDR1 is WSHSY, CDR2 SAAADI. V lost 3 bases and J 1 base, leaving 12 bases between the germline ends. This CDR3 has 15 amino acids. The protocol was immunoSEQ multiplex PCR, while the TCRdb copy is restricted to in-frame clones and leaves out a portion. Of 85,000 to 95,000 clones listed, approximately 81% are singletons. This TCR came from a human donor who had recovered from COVID-19. The rearrangement joins TRBV10-2 to TRBJ1-2, with D unclear. Sequences were derived from peripheral blood, sampled after recovery from COVID-19. The CDR3 bases are TGCGCCAGCAGTGACTTGATGTTGGGTAACTATGGCTACACCTTC. It yields the protein CASSDLMLGNYGYTF.